The T cell receptor (beta chain) under discussion was sequenced for a study of blood T cell repertoires in COVID-19. Some clones are missing from TCRdb's copy, which holds only in-frame ones; the method was immunoSEQ multiplex PCR. In the table there are 310,000 or so clones, roughly 82% of which are singletons. The TCR comes from a woman in her fifties or sixties with acute or convalescent COVID-19. Sequenced sample: peripheral blood.

CDR3 region: CASAADSYEQYF. The DNA for the CDR3 is TGTGCCAGCGCAGCCGACAGCTACGAGCAGTACTTC. The V and J genes are TRBV18 and TRBJ2-7; weak D call: TRBD1 (5 bases). This CDR3 has 12 residues. Germline V gene lookup returns CDR1 KGHSH and CDR2 LQKENI. V shed 8 bases and J shed 3 bases, with 11 bases lying between them.